The 28 T cell receptor beta chains given below trace back to one sample, sequenced in a study of cytomegalovirus exposure and HLA in healthy donors. The PCR employed 60 Vbeta primers together with 13 Jbeta primers. The repertoire was sequenced with immunoSEQ multiplex PCR; TCRdb's copy has only in-frame clones and lacks some. Found here are under 140,000 clones, more than 65% of them singletons; the top ten hold roughly 12%. The sample taken for sequencing was PBMCs. These receptor sequences come from a man aged 25-45 years in good health and CMV-seropositive.

The genes are TRBV7-2 and TRBJ2-5; D is ambiguous. The CDR3 extends over 12 amino acids. The V end lost 3 bases, the J end lost 5 bases, and 7 bases lay between the germline ends. In germline, CDR1 is SGHTA, CDR2 FQGNSA. The CDR3 protein is CASSLIQETQYF. The CDR3 region has the DNA TGTGCCAGCAGCTTGATCCAGGAGACCCAGTACTTC.

V usage is TRBV7-9 and J usage is TRBJ1-5; 7 nucleotides align to TRBD1. The V gene end was trimmed by 5 bases and the J gene end by 6 bases; junction bases not matched to a gene: 7. Per the germline V gene, CDR1 is SEHNR and CDR2 is FQNEAQ (reference sequence). This CDR3 is 14 amino acids long. CDR3 bases: TGTGCCAGCAGCCGCGGGACAGTTAGTCAGCCCCAGCATTTT. It codes for CASSRGTVSQPQHF. The whole variable domain, remainder taken from reference TRBV7-9 and TRBJ1-5, is DTGVSQNPRHKITKRGQNVTFRCDPISEHNRLYWYRQTLGQGPEFLTYFQNEAQLEKSRLLSDRFSAERPKGSFSTLEIQRTEQGDSAMYLCASSRGTVSQPQHFGDGTRLSIL.

This clone was found once. V usage is TRBV7-2 and J usage is TRBJ1-1, with unresolved D. This CDR3 contains 14 residues. Trimming shortened V by 5 bases and J by 0 bases, and 10 bases separated the two germline ends. The V gene's germline CDR1 is SGHTA and CDR2 FQGNSA. The CDR3 DNA is TGTGCCAGCAGCCCGCGGTCACTGAACACTGAAGCTTTCTTT. Its translation: CASSPRSLNTEAFF.

This chain joins TRBV6-1 and TRBJ2-7; 10 nucleotides agree with TRBD1. The CDR3 sequence is 15 residues long. Germline-derived CDR1 and CDR2 are MNHNS and SASEGT. The V and J ends lost 6 bases and 0 bases, in that order; junction bases with no gene match: 5. The CDR3 is CASRGRTGGSYEQYF. The CDR3 region has the DNA TGTGCCAGCAGGGGTCGGACAGGGGGCTCCTACGAGCAGTACTTC.

V is TRBV6-1 and J is TRBJ1-2; 7 bases are shared with TRBD1. The CDR3 consists of 14 residues. After removal of 4 bases from V and 5 bases from J, the junction contained 7 bases not matched to a gene. Germline V gene lookup returns CDR1 MNHNS and CDR2 SASEGT. The CDR3 DNA reads TGTGCCAGCAGTGCCGACAGGGCAGGGTATGGCTACACCTTC. Translation gives CASSADRAGYGYTF.

This sequence joins TRBV11-1 and TRBJ1-1; tentative D call: TRBD1 (5 bases). Per the germline V gene, CDR1 is SGHAT and CDR2 is FQDESV (reference sequence). V was cut by 5 bases and J by 1 base, with 8 bases left in between. This CDR3 is built from 13 residues. The CDR3 region is CASSPTGNTEAFF. In DNA form, the CDR3 reads TGTGCCAGCAGCCCCACAGGGAACACTGAAGCTTTCTTT.

V usage is TRBV19 and J usage is TRBJ2-3; tentatively, D is TRBD2 (6 bases). Trimming cost V 3 bases and J 1 base, with 11 bases left between them. The CDR3 spans 15 residues. Germline CDR1 reads LNHDA; CDR2 reads SQIVND (reference sequence). The CDR3 DNA follows: TGTGCCAGTAGTATCGGGGGAACAGGCACAGATACGCAGTATTTT. Translated: CASSIGGTGTDTQYF.

This chain connects TRBV11-1 to TRBJ2-5; 12 nucleotides align to TRBD2. After removal of 1 base from V and 4 bases from J, the junction contained 13 bases not matched to a gene. The CDR3 loop spans 19 amino acids. Per the germline V gene, CDR1 is SGHAT and CDR2 is FQDESV (reference sequence). The CDR3 sequence is CASSLGMGSGGLAGETQYF. CDR3 nucleotides: TGTGCCAGCAGCTTAGGAATGGGTTCGGGGGGACTAGCGGGAGAGACCCAGTACTTC.

V usage is TRBV7-9 and J usage is TRBJ2-5, with 7 nucleotides matching TRBD1. J lost 0 bases, V lost 1 base, and 5 bases had no gene match. CDR1 and CDR2 from the germline V gene are SEHNR and FQNEAQ (reference sequence). This CDR3 spans 16 amino acids. CDR3 sequence: CASSLGTGNYQETQYF. The CDR3 DNA reads TGTGCCAGCAGCTTAGGGACAGGAAATTACCAAGAGACCCAGTACTTC.

The chain uses TRBV7-2 and TRBJ2-1; the match to TRBD2 covers 12 bases. The germline V gene encodes CDR1 SGHTA and CDR2 FQGNSA. Germline trimming cut 5 bases from V and 8 bases from J; bases unmatched to any gene: 10. This CDR3 is built from 16 residues. The CDR3 loop is CASSQYLAGGLHEQFF. CDR3 in DNA: TGTGCCAGCAGCCAGTACCTAGCGGGGGGGCTTCATGAGCAGTTCTTC.

In its sample, this clone was seen a few times. The chain uses TRBV6-6 and TRBJ1-2; D gene uncertain. The CDR3 has 13 amino acids. The germline CDR1 and CDR2 sequences are MNHNY and SVGAGI (reference sequence). V was clipped by 5 bases and J by 1 base, with 8 bases between them. The CDR3 DNA is TGTGCCAGCAGTGTCCAGGATAACTATGGCTACACCTTC. Translated: CASSVQDNYGYTF.

This chain connects TRBV19 to TRBJ2-2; TRBD2 matches 8 bases. V trimming: 7 bases; J trimming: 0 bases; junction bases outside the gene matches: 10. In germline, CDR1 is LNHDA, CDR2 SQIVND (reference sequence). This CDR3 comprises 17 residues. CDR3 in amino acids: CASMNQRETPNTGELFF. The CDR3 DNA reads as TGTGCCAGTATGAACCAGCGGGAGACTCCGAACACCGGGGAGCTGTTTTTT.

The chain employs TRBV19 and TRBJ2-3; TRBD2 agrees at 11 bases. Germline V lookup: CDR1 LNHDA, CDR2 SQIVND (reference sequence). The trim removed 9 bases at V and 4 bases at J, leaving 6 bases unmatched. There are 14 residues in the CDR3. CDR3 residues: CASRTSGLPDTQYF. The DNA of the CDR3 is TGTGCCAGCCGGACTAGCGGGCTGCCAGATACGCAGTATTTT.

The gene calls are TRBV7-7 and TRBJ2-2; D remains unclear. CDR1 and CDR2 (germline): SSHAT, FNYEAQ (reference sequence). The CDR3 is made up of 17 amino acids. The CDR3 DNA reads TGTGCTATCCTCCATTTCCCCCGGAGATCGAACACCGGGGAGCTGTTTTTT. This codes for CAILHFPRRSNTGELFF.

The chain has TRBV11-2 and TRBJ2-7, with TRBD1 identical over 7 bases. The CDR3 spans 16 residues. The trim removed 1 base at V and 3 bases at J, leaving 9 bases unmatched. The germline gives CDR1 SGHAT, CDR2 FQNNGV. The CDR3 coding sequence is TGTGCCAGCAGCTTAGTAGATTTCCAGGGGGTCTACGAGCAGTACTTC. Translation gives CASSLVDFQGVYEQYF.

This chain joins TRBV6-1 and TRBJ1-6; TRBD1 is a possible D gene (5 bases). The CDR3 runs to 18 residues. Trimming removed 0 bases at V and 0 bases at J, with 12 bases between. Germline V gives CDR1 MNHNS, CDR2 SASEGT. The CDR3 coding sequence is TGTGCCAGCAGTGAAGCGCGGGGGGGGAGCTCCTATAATTCACCCCTCCACTTT. It is translated as CASSEARGGSSYNSPLHF.

This sequence joins TRBV7-9 and TRBJ2-3; 13 bases map to TRBD2. V was pared by 6 bases and J by 3 bases, with 12 bases of the junction left unmatched. This CDR3 is built from 18 residues. The germline gives CDR1 SEHNR, CDR2 FQNEAQ (reference sequence). CDR3 loop: CASSSLGGTSGATDTQYF. The CDR3 region has the DNA TGTGCCAGCAGTTCACTGGGGGGGACTAGCGGGGCTACAGATACGCAGTATTTT.

This rearrangement joins TRBV11-2 to TRBJ1-4; D is uncertain. The germline gives CDR1 SGHAT, CDR2 FQNNGV. Trimming shortened V by 3 bases and J by 8 bases, and 13 bases separated the two germline ends. The CDR3 is 14 residues long. DNA of the CDR3: TGTGCCAGCAGCTTGAGGGCCGGCCAGGAAAAACTGTTTTTT. It codes for CASSLRAGQEKLFF.

CDR3 DNA sequence: TGCGCCAGCAGCCGACAGGGAGATAATAATGAAAAACTGTTTTTT. It specifies CASSRQGDNNEKLFF. The rearrangement uses TRBV5-1 and TRBJ1-4; TRBD1 agrees at 7 bases. The J segment lost 4 bases and the V segment lost 4 bases, leaving 7 bases of the junction unmatched. The CDR3 length is 15 residues. The V gene's germline CDR1 is SGHRS and CDR2 YFSETQ.

The chain links TRBV19 to TRBJ1-5; tentatively, D is TRBD1 (5 bases). The ends were cut back, 5 bases at V and 0 bases at J, with 11 bases in the middle. The CDR3 sequence is 15 residues long. From germline, CDR1 is LNHDA and CDR2 SQIVND (reference sequence). This chain's CDR3 is CASSLLGGSNQPQHF. DNA of the CDR3: TGTGCCAGTAGTCTCCTGGGGGGTAGCAATCAGCCCCAGCATTTT.

Written as DNA, the CDR3 is TGCGCCAGCAGCCAAGAATCCACTCTCTCTAGCTCTGGAAACACCATATATTTT. Residues: CASSQESTLSSSGNTIYF. This rearrangement joins TRBV4-3 to TRBJ1-3, with no clear D. V was pared by 0 bases and J by 0 bases, with 15 bases between. This CDR3 has 18 amino acids. Germline assignment: CDR1 LGHNA and CDR2 YSLEER.

The J gene is TRBJ2-1, the V gene TRBV13; the match to TRBD2 covers 15 bases. The germline gives CDR1 PRHDT, CDR2 FYEKMQ (reference sequence). The CDR3 is 18 amino acids. Trimming cost V 4 bases and J 7 bases; bases outside gene matches: 11. The CDR3 DNA reads as TGTGCCAGCAGCTCCTGGACTAGCGGGGGGGTAAGTGAAAATGAGCAGTTCTTC. Encoded protein: CASSSWTSGGVSENEQFF.

This clone has more than one count but fewer than ten. This chain uses TRBV5-1 with TRBJ1-1, with 11 bases that match TRBD1. In germline, CDR1 is SGHRS, CDR2 YFSETQ. Unmatched junction bases numbered 13, after V lost 4 bases and J lost 5 bases. There are 17 residues in the CDR3. CDR3 in amino acids: CASSLTGGQGALTEAFF. The CDR3 bases are TGCGCCAGCAGCCTGACGGGAGGACAGGGGGCTCTGACTGAAGCTTTCTTT.

The rearrangement joins TRBV5-1 to TRBJ1-2, with 7 nucleotides matching TRBD1. The CDR3 runs to 16 residues. Germline values: CDR1 SGHRS, CDR2 YFSETQ. With V trimmed by 0 bases and J by 2 bases, 7 bases remained unmatched. CDR3 DNA sequence: TGCGCCAGCAGCTTGGGGGTACAGGGGAGGAACTATGGCTACACCTTC. This gives the protein CASSLGVQGRNYGYTF.

V and J are TRBV28 and TRBJ1-6, with D uncertain. The CDR3 length is 15 residues. Germline V gives CDR1 MDHEN, CDR2 SYDVKM. Between the trimmed V and J ends, which lost 5 bases and 6 bases, there was a span of 14 bases. The CDR3 DNA follows: TGTGCCAGCAGTAACCATAGGGAGGGTAATTCACCCCTCCACTTT. Translated, it gives CASSNHREGNSPLHF.

The genes are TRBV5-1 and TRBJ2-5; D is unresolved. The J call is in doubt because the DNA end fits TRBJ2-7 better. The CDR3 covers 13 residues. The germline V gene encodes CDR1 SGHRS and CDR2 YFSETQ. This CDR3 reads CASSPVGAYEQYF. CDR3 DNA: TGCGCCAGCAGCCCGGTGGGCGCTTACGAGCAGTACTTC.

The rearrangement links TRBV7-9 to TRBJ2-5; a weak D match, TRBD1 (6 bases). The closer fit of TRBJ2-7 to the DNA end suggests the J call may be wrong. The CDR3 is made up of 13 amino acids. Germline loops: CDR1 SEHNR, CDR2 FQNEAQ (reference sequence). CDR3 coding DNA: TGTGCCAGCAGCTCAGGGGCCCCCTACGAGCAGTACTTC. Its protein product is CASSSGAPYEQYF.

This clone was seen a handful of times. The chain combines TRBV6-1 with TRBJ1-1; 10 nucleotides align to TRBD1. The V and J ends lost 11 bases and 0 bases, in that order; junction bases with no gene match: 9. CDR3 length: 15 amino acids. Germline V gene sequence: CDR1 MNHNS, CDR2 SASEGT. The CDR3 region is CASTRTGGMNTEAFF. The CDR3 DNA sequence: TGTGCCTCCACCCGGACAGGGGGGATGAACACTGAAGCTTTCTTT.